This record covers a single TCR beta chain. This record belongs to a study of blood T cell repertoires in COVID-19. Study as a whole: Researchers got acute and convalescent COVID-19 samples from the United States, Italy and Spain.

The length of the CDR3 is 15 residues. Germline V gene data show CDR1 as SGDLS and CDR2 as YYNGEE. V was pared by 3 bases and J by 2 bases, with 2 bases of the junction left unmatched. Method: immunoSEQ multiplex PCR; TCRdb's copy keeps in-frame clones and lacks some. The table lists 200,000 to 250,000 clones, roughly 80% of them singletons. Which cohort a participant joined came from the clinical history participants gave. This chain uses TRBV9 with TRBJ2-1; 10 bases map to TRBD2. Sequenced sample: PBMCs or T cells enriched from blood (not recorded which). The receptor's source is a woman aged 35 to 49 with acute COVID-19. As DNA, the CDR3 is TGTGCCAGCAGCGGCGGGACTAGCGCCTACAATGAGCAGTTCTTC. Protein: CASSGGTSAYNEQFF.